Each of the 10 T cell receptor beta chains below was sequenced from the same sample in a study of blood T cell repertoires in COVID-19. TCRdb's copy holds only in-frame clones and misses some; the assay was immunoSEQ multiplex PCR. The sample has 160,000 or so clones; less than 85% are singletons. Material for sequencing was PBMCs or T cells enriched from blood (not recorded which). Source of these receptors: a man between 60 and 75 years old who had recovered from COVID-19.

The chain employs TRBV5-1 and TRBJ2-3; 11 nucleotides line up with TRBD2. V lost 1 base, J lost 1 base, and 2 bases stayed unmatched. Looked up from germline, CDR1 is SGHRS and CDR2 is YFSETQ. This CDR3 is built from 16 residues. The CDR3: CASSLLAGGGTDTQYF. For the CDR3, the DNA is TGCGCCAGCAGCTTGCTAGCGGGGGGCGGCACAGATACGCAGTATTTT.

This clone appeared once. J is TRBJ2-7 and V is TRBV2; the D gene is possibly TRBD1 (7 bases). Trimming took 4 bases from V and 3 from J, leaving 13 bases between them. Germline V gives CDR1 SNHLY, CDR2 FYNNEI. This CDR3 is built from 14 residues. CDR3 in amino acids: CASSGSGGFYEQYF. The DNA for the CDR3 is TGTGCCAGCAGTGGGTCAGGGGGGTTCTACGAGCAGTACTTC.

The rearrangement uses TRBV5-8 and TRBJ1-1; 7 nucleotides align to TRBD1. The CDR3 covers 13 residues. In germline, CDR1 is SGHTS, CDR2 YDEGEE. J lost 4 bases, V lost 3 bases, and 3 bases had no gene match. DNA for the CDR3: TGTGCCAGCAGCTATGACAGGGTCACTGAAGCTTTCTTT. Protein: CASSYDRVTEAFF.

This chain joins TRBV6-5 and TRBJ2-2; D gene uncertain. The germline V gene has CDR1 MNHEY and CDR2 SVGAGI. CDR3 length: 15 residues. V lost 7 bases, J lost 0 bases, and 12 bases lay in between. The CDR3 is CASIVWSANTGELFF. DNA for the CDR3: TGTGCCAGCATTGTCTGGAGTGCGAACACCGGGGAGCTGTTTTTT.

The V and J genes are TRBV2 and TRBJ2-5, with D maybe TRBD2 (5 bases). The ends were cut back, 4 bases at V and 2 bases at J, with 11 bases in the middle. The CDR3 runs to 14 residues. Germline V gives CDR1 SNHLY, CDR2 FYNNEI. CDR3 region: CASSVFGKQETQYF. The DNA for the CDR3 is TGTGCCAGCAGTGTGTTCGGGAAACAAGAGACCCAGTACTTC.

A remark on this clone: Additional DNA sequences in this sample encode the identical CDR3. The chain couples TRBV19 to TRBJ2-7; 8 bases fit TRBD1. V dropped 5 bases and J dropped 3; count of bases not matched to a gene: 3. The CDR3 contains 13 residues. Germline loops: CDR1 LNHDA, CDR2 SQIVND (reference sequence). The CDR3 loop is CASSGTGGYEQYF. The CDR3 DNA reads TGTGCCAGTAGTGGAACAGGGGGCTACGAGCAGTACTTC.

Note on this clone: At one end, the junction sequence differs from germline, possibly due to a read error. This chain links TRBV7-8 with TRBJ2-4; 9 bases are a match to TRBD2. The CDR3 extends over 17 amino acids. The germline CDR1 and CDR2 sequences are SGHVS and FQNEAQ. The CDR3 spells CASSLELAGAGKSIQYF. The DNA of the CDR3 is TGTGCCAGCAGCTTAGAATTAGCGGGAGCGGGGAAAAGCATTCAGTACTTC.

The chain combines TRBV5-6 with TRBJ2-1; D perhaps matches TRBD2 (5 bases). The length of the CDR3 is 13 residues. Germline CDR1 is SGHDT and CDR2 is YYEEEE. Trimming left V 3 bases short and J 1 base short, with 5 bases between. CDR3 region: CASSSGSYNEQFF. The CDR3 region has the DNA TGTGCCAGCAGCTCGGGGTCCTACAATGAGCAGTTCTTC.

V and J are TRBV3-1 (or the pseudogene TRBV3-2) and TRBJ2-1; D ambiguous. This CDR3 has 11 amino acids. The V end was cut by 3 bases, the J end by 5 bases, with 2 bases between. The V gene's germline CDR1 is LGHDT and CDR2 YNNKEL (reference sequence). The CDR3 spells CASSHDNEQFF. The CDR3, as DNA: TGTGCCAGCAGCCACGACAATGAGCAGTTCTTC.

This chain connects TRBV7-3 to TRBJ2-3, with TRBD1 as a possible D gene (5 bases). Germline CDR1 reads SGHTA; CDR2 reads FQGTGA. The CDR3 loop spans 20 amino acids. The V gene lost 1 base and the J gene lost 3 bases, with 26 bases spanning the gap. CDR3 DNA: TGTGCCAGCAGCTTAAAGGCGCCTACCACCTCCTGGGGCCAAACAGATACGCAGTATTTT. This encodes CASSLKAPTTSWGQTDTQYF.